This T cell receptor (beta chain) derives from a study of OX40 agonist ivuxolimab in advanced cancers. Sequenced by immunoSEQ multiplex PCR; TCRdb stores in-frame clones only, minus some. The top ten clones hold about 2% of a sample with some 70,000 clones, more than 85% of them seen once. Turning to this clone: The junction departs from the called germline gene at one end, perhaps through a read error.

The CDR3 is 12 residues long. In germline, CDR1 is ENHRY, CDR2 SYGVKD. The chain joins TRBV10-3 to TRBJ1-1; TRBD1 aligns across 7 bases. Sequencing used CD4+ or CD8+ T cells sorted from blood, obtained in a trial of the OX40 agonist ivuxolimab. The origin of this receptor is an adult with an advanced solid tumor such as melanoma, head and neck, liver or kidney cancer. The CDR3 DNA follows: TGTGCCATCAGTGAGATGGGACAGTCGGTCCACTTT. Its translation is CAISEMGQSVHF.